This TCR beta chain emerged from a study of blood T cell repertoires in COVID-19. Study summary: Whether acute or convalescent, the COVID-19 samples came from the United States, Italy and Spain. The cDNA or gDNA used as material had been derived from T cells, B-cell-depleted T cells, or PBMCs.

This clone has a handful of counts. The CDR3 runs 15 residues. V lost 3 bases to trimming and J lost 4 bases; unmatched junction nucleotides: 3. Germline V gives CDR1 SGHRS, CDR2 YFSETQ. Authors' data handling: Amplified reference gene primers provided the basis for estimating nucleated cell counts. The method was immunoSEQ multiplex PCR; TCRdb's version includes in-frame clones alone and lacks a portion of them. V and J calls and clone size come straight from that table; D and trimming were deduced from the DNA. The sample includes 120,000 or so clones, over 75% of them seen just once. The receptor comes from a man in his sixties with active or convalescent COVID-19. Input material: peripheral blood. This chain links TRBV5-1 with TRBJ2-2; 10 bases line up with TRBD1. This CDR3 is CASSSTGGSTGELFF. CDR3 nucleotide sequence: TGCGCCAGCAGCTCGACAGGGGGCAGCACCGGGGAGCTGTTTTTT.